This T cell receptor beta chain was recovered during a study of blood T cell repertoires in COVID-19 (dated by TCRdb to 2020 to 2021). About the investigation overall: Samples from collaborators originated in the United States, Italy and Spain and spanned both the acute and convalescent phases of COVID-19. The prospective study material was composed of cDNA or gDNA derived from T cells, B-cell-depleted T cells, or PBMCs. The dataset comprised deeply sampled blood TCRbeta repertoires from subjects exposed to, actively infected with, or recovered from COVID-19. A freely available public database, intended as a resource for researchers studying the immune response to SARS-CoV-2, is where the repertoires were released. Samples were obtained from the ongoing ImmuneRACE study (first 160 participants) and from over 1,000 subjects provided by 6 global collaborators. The sample metadata nearly always contained a de-identified subject ID, COVID-19 status, age in years and sex. Where available, HLA class I and class II types were taken from metadata supplied by the sample provider and were not determined by assay-based typing. Here is what the overall study found, with its caveats: The amount of clinical and demographic metadata varied by source and participant and was provided uncurated.

From its cysteine to its phenylalanine, the CDR3 spans 15 amino acids. Only CDR3 DNA remains: 45 bases, in frame from the first base. According to the germline V gene (reference sequence), CDR1 reads SSHAT and CDR2 reads FNYEAQ. Trimming removed 2 bases from V and 1 base from J, leaving 11 bases between the germline ends. One collaborating source in Seattle enrolled patients during active infection and followed them longitudinally through the course of disease. Each collaborating institution followed its own protocols to collect whole blood in K2EDTA tubes. For TCRbeta analysis, collaborators shipped samples as frozen whole blood, isolated PBMCs, or DNA extracted from either of those sample types. A note on this clone: The antigen this receptor binds is unknown. Base qualities are not recorded, but no much larger clone differs from it by a single base.

TCRbeta CDR3 regions were amplified from genomic DNA using the immunoSEQ Assay, a bias-controlled multiplex PCR. The authors' analysis ran thus. The number of nucleated cells in each sample was estimated from the amplification of reference gene primers within the assay. Sequence reads were collapsed and filtered to measure the absolute abundance of every unique TCRbeta CDR3 rearrangement. Productive Simpson clonality was computed per sample as the square root of Simpson's diversity index over productive rearrangements. The immuneACCESS repertoire file appears here via TCRdb, limited to in-frame rearrangements. These files lack a portion of the clones; in checked studies, under half of the deficit traces to unresolved V genes, and the cause of the others is not known. The V and J calls and clone size were taken over from that table, and D and trimming were inferred from the DNA. Within this sample are 300,000 to 400,000 clones, with about 90% of them counted one time only. The ten largest account for 7% to 8% of the sample.

The receptor chain draws on TRBV7-7 and TRBJ2-5; D gene: possibly TRBD2, on 5 matching bases. The sequencing sample was made of peripheral blood. The sequence was obtained from a woman in her 70s with COVID-19, enrolled during active disease. The CDR3 corresponds to CASSLNPSPQETQYF. Here is the DNA: TGTGCCAGCAGCTTAAACCCTAGCCCCCAAGAGACCCAGTACTTC.